This TCR beta chain was identified in a study of T cell changes during pregnancy in multiple sclerosis. Repertoires were generated with immunoSEQ multiplex PCR, while TCRdb's copy carries only in-frame clones and drops some. The sample consists of about 75,000 clones, 94% of them appearing once. The specimen comprised CD4+ T cells from peripheral blood mononuclear cells, sampled after pregnancy. The TCR comes from a female donor with multiple sclerosis, enrolled in a pregnancy study.

Here the CDR3 DNA reads TGTGCCAGCAGCTCCAGGGGGAATCGGGAGCTGTTTTTT. Its translation is CASSSRGNRELFF. The chain couples TRBV7-9 to TRBJ2-2; 7 bases align to TRBD1. The CDR3 spans 13 residues. The V segment lost 4 bases and the J segment 9 bases; nucleotides outside the gene matches: 5. CDR1 and CDR2 (germline): SEHNR, FQNEAQ (reference sequence).